This is a list of T cell receptor beta chains from one sample in a study of CD8 T cells in ankylosing spondylitis. MiXCR, applied by TCRdb to the 5' RACE reads, yields one record per CDR3 protein. Of roughly 250,000 distinct CDR3 sequences detected, roughly a tenth appear once; the ten largest clones hold 2.6%. The source material was blood, either unsorted or a sorted T cell fraction (not recorded which). Source of these receptors: a male donor with ankylosing spondylitis or in good health (not recorded which). The CDR3 runs from the conserved cysteine through the conserved F or W. The order of the fields is V gene, J gene, D gene, clone size, CDR3 protein, CDR3 DNA. D genes are given only for firm matches. The listing skips clone size in some rows; elsewhere it reads once, few, many or a size class.

V gene: TRBV30
J gene: TRBJ2-3
D gene: TRBD2
clone size: -
CDR3 protein: CAWSVQLAGGPDTQYF
CDR3 DNA: TGTGCCTGGAGTGTACAATTAGCGGGAGGGCCCGATACGCAGTATTTT

V gene: TRBV21-1
J gene: TRBJ1-6
D gene: -
clone size: many
CDR3 protein: CASSKGGGSSYNSPLHF
CDR3 DNA: TGTGCCAGCAGCAAGGGGGGCGGGAGCTCCTATAATTCACCCCTCCACTTT

V gene: TRBV7-6
J gene: TRBJ1-1
D gene: -
clone size: -
CDR3 protein: CASSLRGFRSEGTEAFF
CDR3 DNA: TGTGCCAGCAGCTTAAGGGGATTCAGGTCTGAGGGAACTGAAGCTTTCTTT

V gene: TRBV12-3/TRBV12-4
J gene: TRBJ1-3
D gene: TRBD1
clone size: -
CDR3 protein: CASRWPGTGRNTIYF
CDR3 DNA: TGTGCCAGCAGGTGGCCCGGGACAGGGAGAAACACCATATATTTT

V gene: TRBV2
J gene: TRBJ1-4
D gene: -
clone size: -
CDR3 protein: CASRRSTNETLFF
CDR3 DNA: TGTGCCAGCCGCAGATCGACTAATGAAACACTGTTTTTT

V gene: TRBV11-2
J gene: TRBJ2-7
D gene: -
clone size: few
CDR3 protein: CASSLDGGPGLAYEQYF
CDR3 DNA: TGTGCCAGCAGCTTAGATGGGGGTCCGGGGCTAGCCTACGAGCAGTACTTC

V gene: TRBV3-1
J gene: TRBJ2-3
D gene: -
clone size: many
CDR3 protein: CASSQVQFDTQYF
CDR3 DNA: TGTGCCAGCAGCCAGGTTCAGTTTGATACGCAGTATTTT

V gene: TRBV12-3/TRBV12-4
J gene: TRBJ1-1
D gene: -
clone size: many
CDR3 protein: CASTGNIGIMNTEAFF
CDR3 DNA: TGTGCCAGCACTGGGAATATAGGGATCATGAACACTGAAGCTTTCTTT

V gene: TRBV7-9
J gene: TRBJ2-7
D gene: -
clone size: -
CDR3 protein: CASSLAEANTYEQYF
CDR3 DNA: TGTGCCAGCAGCTTAGCGGAGGCCAATACCTACGAGCAGTACTTC

V gene: TRBV30
J gene: TRBJ1-6
D gene: -
clone size: -
CDR3 protein: CTWTRNDNSPLHF
CDR3 DNA: TGTACCTGGACCCGGAACGATAATTCACCCCTCCACTTT

V gene: TRBV29-1
J gene: TRBJ2-7
D gene: -
clone size: many
CDR3 protein: CSVESHATYEQYF
CDR3 DNA: TGCAGCGTTGAGTCCCACGCCACCTACGAGCAGTACTTC

V gene: TRBV27
J gene: TRBJ2-7
D gene: TRBD1
clone size: many
CDR3 protein: CASRTRQGAYEQYF
CDR3 DNA: TGTGCCAGCAGGACCCGACAGGGGGCCTACGAGCAGTACTTC

V gene: TRBV6-4
J gene: TRBJ2-1
D gene: TRBD1
clone size: many
CDR3 protein: CASSAGQGVEEQFF
CDR3 DNA: TGTGCCAGCAGTGCGGGACAGGGGGTGGAAGAGCAGTTCTTC

V gene: TRBV20-1
J gene: TRBJ1-3
D gene: -
clone size: many
CDR3 protein: CSASSGYSGNTIYF
CDR3 DNA: TGCAGTGCTAGTTCGGGTTACTCTGGAAACACCATATATTTT

V gene: TRBV30
J gene: TRBJ2-2
D gene: -
clone size: -
CDR3 protein: CAWSPGPGELFF
CDR3 DNA: TGTGCCTGGTCTCCTGGCCCCGGGGAGCTGTTTTTT

V gene: TRBV12-3/TRBV12-4
J gene: TRBJ2-2
D gene: -
clone size: many
CDR3 protein: CASSSASRGTGELFF
CDR3 DNA: TGTGCCAGCAGTTCCGCCAGTCGGGGAACCGGGGAGCTGTTTTTT

V gene: TRBV20-1
J gene: TRBJ2-5
D gene: TRBD2
clone size: many
CDR3 protein: CSAELAGSQETQYF
CDR3 DNA: TGCAGTGCTGAGCTAGCGGGGTCTCAAGAGACCCAGTACTTC

V gene: TRBV12-3/TRBV12-4
J gene: TRBJ1-1
D gene: -
clone size: many
CDR3 protein: CASSGTANTEAFF
CDR3 DNA: TGTGCCAGCAGTGGTACAGCGAACACTGAAGCTTTCTTT

V gene: TRBV11-2
J gene: TRBJ2-3
D gene: -
clone size: -
CDR3 protein: CASSLNQEDTQYF
CDR3 DNA: TGTGCCAGCAGCCTCAATCAGGAGGATACGCAGTATTTT

V gene: TRBV3-1
J gene: TRBJ2-7
D gene: TRBD2
clone size: many
CDR3 protein: CASTLAGGDYEQYF
CDR3 DNA: TGTGCCAGCACCCTAGCGGGAGGGGACTACGAGCAGTACTTC

V gene: TRBV6-2/TRBV6-3
J gene: TRBJ2-1
D gene: -
clone size: many
CDR3 protein: CASSYRGIYNEQFF
CDR3 DNA: TGTGCCAGCAGTTACAGGGGCATCTACAATGAGCAGTTCTTC

V gene: TRBV12-3/TRBV12-4
J gene: TRBJ1-1
D gene: -
clone size: -
CDR3 protein: CASSPVRGTNTEAFF
CDR3 DNA: TGTGCCAGCAGTCCCGTTAGGGGGACGAACACTGAAGCTTTCTTT

V gene: TRBV20-1
J gene: TRBJ1-1
D gene: TRBD1
clone size: few
CDR3 protein: CSALQGATEAFF
CDR3 DNA: TGCAGTGCTCTACAGGGGGCCACTGAAGCTTTCTTT

V gene: TRBV18
J gene: TRBJ2-7
D gene: TRBD2
clone size: -
CDR3 protein: CASSQGTSTLYSYEQYF
CDR3 DNA: TGTGCCAGCTCACAGGGGACTAGCACACTTTACTCCTACGAGCAGTACTTC

V gene: TRBV12-3/TRBV12-4
J gene: TRBJ1-2
D gene: TRBD1
clone size: many
CDR3 protein: CASSSSGTGNGYTF
CDR3 DNA: TGTGCCAGCAGCTCCTCCGGGACAGGAAATGGCTACACCTTC

V gene: TRBV2
J gene: TRBJ1-1
D gene: -
clone size: many
CDR3 protein: CASAPSGLTEAFF
CDR3 DNA: TGTGCCAGCGCACCCTCTGGACTGACTGAAGCTTTCTTT

V gene: TRBV20-1
J gene: TRBJ2-7
D gene: TRBD2
clone size: medium-sized
CDR3 protein: CSADISGSASTEQYF
CDR3 DNA: TGCAGTGCCGACATTAGCGGGAGTGCCTCCACCGAGCAGTACTTC

V gene: TRBV5-1
J gene: TRBJ2-1
D gene: -
clone size: many
CDR3 protein: CASSLRLSGRDEQFF
CDR3 DNA: TGCGCCAGCAGCTTGAGGCTCTCGGGCCGGGATGAGCAGTTCTTC

V gene: TRBV5-6
J gene: TRBJ2-3
D gene: TRBD2
clone size: many
CDR3 protein: CASSLVAGGPIDTQYF
CDR3 DNA: TGTGCCAGCAGCTTGGTAGCGGGAGGGCCAATAGATACGCAGTATTTT

V gene: TRBV3-1
J gene: TRBJ2-7
D gene: TRBD2
clone size: -
CDR3 protein: CASSQVQRGREQYF
CDR3 DNA: TGTGCCAGCAGCCAAGTGCAGCGGGGGCGGGAGCAGTACTTC

V gene: TRBV9
J gene: TRBJ2-3
D gene: -
clone size: many
CDR3 protein: CASSPGLLQYF
CDR3 DNA: TGTGCCAGCAGCCCGGGACTCCTGCAGTATTTT

V gene: TRBV24-1
J gene: TRBJ2-3
D gene: -
clone size: many
CDR3 protein: CATSEPRTGTDTQYF
CDR3 DNA: TGTGCCACCAGTGAACCCAGGACAGGCACAGATACGCAGTATTTT

V gene: TRBV5-5
J gene: TRBJ2-6
D gene: -
clone size: few
CDR3 protein: CASSLEQVSGANVLTF
CDR3 DNA: TGTGCCAGCAGCTTGGAGCAGGTCTCTGGGGCCAACGTCCTGACTTTC

V gene: TRBV7-8
J gene: TRBJ1-3
D gene: TRBD1
clone size: -
CDR3 protein: CASSLYGQGVSGNTIYF
CDR3 DNA: TGTGCCAGCAGCTTATACGGACAGGGGGTCTCCGGAAACACCATATATTTT

V gene: TRBV7-9
J gene: TRBJ1-4
D gene: -
clone size: -
CDR3 protein: CTSSLGGGNEKLFF
CDR3 DNA: TGTACCAGCAGCTTAGGAGGGGGTAATGAAAAACTGTTTTTT

V gene: TRBV7-3
J gene: TRBJ2-1
D gene: -
clone size: few
CDR3 protein: CASSFGDEQFF
CDR3 DNA: TGTGCCAGCAGCTTCGGGGATGAGCAGTTCTTC